The sequence of this TCR beta chain was determined in a study of T cell repertoires in cytomegalovirus infection. Study-level background: A matching HLA type, together with CMV infection, was signaled by public TCR beta signatures.

For this clonotype: Its antigen is currently unknown.

There are 12 residues in the CDR3. In germline, CDR1 is SQVTM, CDR2 ANQGSEA. The V gene lost 7 bases and the J gene lost 1 base, with 11 bases spanning the gap. TCRdb passed the reads through MiXCR, listing each CDR3 protein once. The data show around 350,000 distinct CDR3 sequences, with about a sixth seen just once and 8.7% held by the top ten. General study points: CMV-specific TCR beta clonotypes restricted by HLA-C dominated the ex vivo response. Identification of carriers of CMV plus the relevant HLA was performed using cumulative public TCR beta family frequency.

Specimen: PBMCs. The clonotype originates from a human donor in good health (CMV status not recorded). Some clones in this sample may be carry-over from other donors' samples. The chain joins TRBV29-1 to TRBJ2-7; possible D gene TRBD2, 6 bases. Here the CDR3 DNA reads TGCAGCGCCGTCGGGAGTTCCTACGAGCAGTACTTC. Translation: CSAVGSSYEQYF.